The entry that follows covers one TCR beta chain sequence. This clonotype appeared many times. Its antigen specificity is not known. Base-call qualities are not available, and no considerably larger clone is one nucleotide away. A patient counted as having stable Graves' hyperthyroidism if no progression to ophthalmopathy occurred over 18 months of follow-up. Hyperthyroidism patients were newly diagnosed, with disease duration under 2 months, and aged 18 to 65 years. The study excluded patients with uncontrolled infections, other autoimmune diseases, pregnancy or lactation. Diagnoses relied on clinical symptoms, serum thyroxine and TRAb, thyroid ultrasound and orbital computed tomography. PBMCs were separated from about 10 ml of fresh peripheral blood using Ficoll-Paque density gradient centrifugation. Total RNA was extracted with Trizol reagent, and quality was checked on an Agilent 2100 Bioanalyzer.

These data are taken from a study of T cells in Graves' hyperthyroidism and ophthalmopathy (dated by TCRdb to 2018 to 2020). In the study overall: Peripheral blood was sampled at the time of initial diagnosis, prior to any treatment. To identify distinguishing TCR V-J signatures, a discovery cohort of 95 to 100 patients was used, comprising 40 to 45 with Graves' ophthalmopathy and around 60 with stable Graves' hyperthyroidism. Whether ophthalmopathy could be predicted prospectively was tested in an independent validation cohort made up of roughly 20 hyperthyroidism patients plus 17 patients who later progressed to ophthalmopathy. For training and testing, the approximately 97 patients in the discovery cohort were randomly divided in a 7:3 ratio. In about 6 Graves' hyperthyroidism patients, the study also compared T-cell repertoires from thyroid tissue with T-cell repertoires from blood. After blood sampling, hyperthyroidism patients were treated with methimazole at a starting dose of 30 mg daily, and ophthalmopathy patients were treated with high-dose intravenous methylprednisolone. The paper reports TCR Vbeta CDR3 sequencing of more than 120 peripheral blood samples: under 45 ophthalmopathy, fewer than 85 hyperthyroidism and approximately 17 progressor patients.

Overall study results and their limits: Most expanded thyroid clonotypes (frequency above 0.001) were also detected in blood, suggesting blood repertoires may reflect thyroid immune responses. No statistical method was used to fix the sample size in advance, and group allocation was not hidden from the investigators. In validation, progression to ophthalmopathy was predicted by the model with roughly 69% sensitivity and just over 72% specificity, a median of approximately 6.5 months before onset. In cross-validation, a model built on a 13 V-J signature told ophthalmopathy apart from stable hyperthyroidism with about 90% sensitivity and roughly 81% specificity, and in testing the same model reached 80%/75%.

From the cysteine through the phenylalanine, the CDR3 covers 14 amino acids. Only the CDR3 DNA stays, 42 bases, in frame from base 1. The germline V gene specifies MNHNS as CDR1 and SASEGT as CDR2. Between the V and J ends, shortened by 0 bases and 7 bases respectively, the junction contains 11 bases. The TCR beta CDR3 regions were amplified from RNA transcripts. The TCR CDR3 was subjected to a first round of RT-PCR using the HTBI primer set and the Qiagen OneStep RT-PCR kit. The libraries were constructed in a second round of multiplex PCR and then size-selected and purified. Sequencing of the libraries was done on an Illumina HiSeq2000 using paired-end 100 bp reads. In the source study's methods: SOAPnuke was used to process the raw data, with reads discarded if the reads contained adapters or uncalled bases, had a mean Phred below 15, or lacked an exact constant-primer or identifier match. COPE v1.2.5 was used to merge high-quality paired reads, and clonotypes were defined as unique nucleotide sequences. MiTCR v1.1 was used to align the clonotypes against IMGT TRBV, TRBD and TRBJ reference segments. Only V-J combinations with frequency above 0.0001, covering 98% to 99.2% of repertoires, were analysed. A TCS score was defined as the ratio between F50 (clonal expansion) and ExV (chaos), using BLOSUM62-based TCRdist between CDR3 peptides within each V-J. Welch's t-statistics and random forest reduced 500 to 550 V-J features to some 14, which were used in a naive Bayes classifier (R e1071). TCRdb redid the processing of the public reads, applying fastp at Q25 and MiXCR, and retained in-frame beta chains. CDR3 protein sequences are deduplicated, and each keeps its most common genes and DNA. TCRdb, rather than the study authors, made the V and J calls. The sample contains about half a million distinct CDR3 sequences, around 20% of them found a single time. The ten largest clonotypes hold 26% of the sample.

Sequenced input: blood. The clonotype originates from a man younger than 35 with Graves' hyperthyroidism. The chain is made from TRBV6-1 and TRBJ2-3; the D region possibly corresponds to TRBD2 (5 bases align). This receptor has the CDR3 CASSEARAGYTQYF. The DNA sequence is TGTGCCAGCAGTGAAGCGAGGGCCGGGTATACGCAGTATTTT.